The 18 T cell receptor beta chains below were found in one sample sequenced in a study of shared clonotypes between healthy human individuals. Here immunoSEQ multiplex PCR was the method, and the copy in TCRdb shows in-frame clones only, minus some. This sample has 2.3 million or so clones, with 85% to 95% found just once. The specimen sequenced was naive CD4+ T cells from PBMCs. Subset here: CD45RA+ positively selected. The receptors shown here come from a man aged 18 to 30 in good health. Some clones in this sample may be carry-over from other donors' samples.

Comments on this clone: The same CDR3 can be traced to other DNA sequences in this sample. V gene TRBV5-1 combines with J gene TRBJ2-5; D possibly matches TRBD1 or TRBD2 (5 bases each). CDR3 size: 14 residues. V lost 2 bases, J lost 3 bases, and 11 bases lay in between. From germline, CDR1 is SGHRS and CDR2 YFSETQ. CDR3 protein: CASSLLGTEETQYF. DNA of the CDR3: TGCGCCAGCAGCTTACTTGGGACGGAAGAGACCCAGTACTTC.

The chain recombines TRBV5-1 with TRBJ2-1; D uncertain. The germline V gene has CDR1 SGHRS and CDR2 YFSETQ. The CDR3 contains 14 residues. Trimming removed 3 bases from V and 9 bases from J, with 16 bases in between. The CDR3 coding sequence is TGCGCCAGCAGCTCTGGGGTAGGTGAAACTGAGCAGTTCTTC. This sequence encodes CASSSGVGETEQFF.

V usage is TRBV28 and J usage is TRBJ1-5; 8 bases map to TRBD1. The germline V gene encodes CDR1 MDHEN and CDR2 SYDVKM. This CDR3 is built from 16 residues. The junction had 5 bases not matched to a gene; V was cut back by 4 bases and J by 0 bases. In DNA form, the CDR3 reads TGTGCCAGCAGTTCATCTGACAGGGGTAGCAATCAGCCCCAGCATTTT. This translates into CASSSSDRGSNQPQHF.

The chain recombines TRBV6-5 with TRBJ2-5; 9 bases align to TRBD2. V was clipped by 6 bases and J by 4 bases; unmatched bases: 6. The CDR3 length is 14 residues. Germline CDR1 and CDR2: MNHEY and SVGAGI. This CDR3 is CASSSQLAGETQYF. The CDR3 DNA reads TGTGCCAGCAGCTCCCAACTAGCGGGAGAGACCCAGTACTTC.

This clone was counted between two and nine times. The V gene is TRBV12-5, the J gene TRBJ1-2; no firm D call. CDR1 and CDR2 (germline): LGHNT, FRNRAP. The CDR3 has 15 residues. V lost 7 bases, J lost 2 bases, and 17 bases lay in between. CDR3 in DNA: TGTGCTAGTGCGGGATTAAGAACAGAGAACTATGGCTACACCTTC. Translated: CASAGLRTENYGYTF.

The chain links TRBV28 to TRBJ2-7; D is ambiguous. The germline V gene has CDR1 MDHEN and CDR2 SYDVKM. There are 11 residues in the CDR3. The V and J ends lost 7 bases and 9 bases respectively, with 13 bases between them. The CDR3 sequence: CASTTATTQYF. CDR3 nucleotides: TGTGCCAGCACTACCGCTACGACGCAGTACTTC.

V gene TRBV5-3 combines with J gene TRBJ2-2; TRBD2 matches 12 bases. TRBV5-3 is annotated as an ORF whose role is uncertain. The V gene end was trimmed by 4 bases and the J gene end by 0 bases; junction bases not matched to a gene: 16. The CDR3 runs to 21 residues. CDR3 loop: CARSKEGLAGLATANTGELFF. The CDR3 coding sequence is TGTGCCAGAAGCAAAGAAGGACTAGCGGGGCTCGCGACCGCGAACACCGGGGAGCTGTTTTTT.

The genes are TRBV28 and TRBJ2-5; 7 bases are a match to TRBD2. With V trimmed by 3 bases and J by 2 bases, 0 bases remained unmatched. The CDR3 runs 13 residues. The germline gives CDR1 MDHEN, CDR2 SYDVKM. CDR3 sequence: CASSFGRQETQYF. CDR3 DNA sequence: TGTGCCAGCAGTTTCGGGAGGCAAGAGACCCAGTACTTC. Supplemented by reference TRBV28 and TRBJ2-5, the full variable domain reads DVKVTQSSRYLVKRTGEKVFLECVQDMDHENMFWYRQDPGLGLRLIYFSYDVKMKEKGDIPEGYSVSREKKERFSLILESASTNQTSMYLCASSFGRQETQYFGPGTRLLVL.

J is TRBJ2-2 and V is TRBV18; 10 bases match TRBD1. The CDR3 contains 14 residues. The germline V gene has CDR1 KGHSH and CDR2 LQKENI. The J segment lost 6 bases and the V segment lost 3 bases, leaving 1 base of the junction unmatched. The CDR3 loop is CASSPDRGAGELFF. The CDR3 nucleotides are TGTGCCAGCTCACCGGACAGGGGGGCCGGGGAGCTGTTTTTT.

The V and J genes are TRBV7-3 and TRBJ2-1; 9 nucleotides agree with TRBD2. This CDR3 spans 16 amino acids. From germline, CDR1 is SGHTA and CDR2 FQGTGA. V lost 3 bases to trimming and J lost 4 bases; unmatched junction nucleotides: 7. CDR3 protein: CASSLTPAGGYNEQFF. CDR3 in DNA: TGTGCCAGCAGCTTGACGCCCGCGGGGGGGTACAATGAGCAGTTCTTC.

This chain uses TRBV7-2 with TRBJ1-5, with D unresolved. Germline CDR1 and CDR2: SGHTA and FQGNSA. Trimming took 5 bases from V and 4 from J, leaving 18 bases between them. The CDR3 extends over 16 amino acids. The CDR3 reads CASSLLSTGRNQPQHF. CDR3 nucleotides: TGTGCCAGCAGCCTACTATCTACCGGCCGTAATCAGCCCCAGCATTTT. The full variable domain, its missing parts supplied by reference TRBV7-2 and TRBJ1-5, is GAGVSQSPSNKVTEKGKDVELRCDPISGHTALYWYRQSLGQGLEFLIYFQGNSAPDKSGLPSDRFSAERTGGSVSTLTIQRTQQEDSAVYLCASSLLSTGRNQPQHFGDGTRLSIL.

This chain's CDR3 is CASQSGSSNSNQPQHF. The CDR3, as DNA: TGTGCCAGCCAAAGCGGCAGCAGCAATAGCAATCAGCCCCAGCATTTT. This sequence joins TRBV28 and TRBJ1-5, with no clear D. The V end lost 8 bases, the J end lost 0 bases, and 17 bases lay between the germline ends. CDR3 length: 16 residues. CDR1 is MDHEN and CDR2 is SYDVKM in the germline V gene.

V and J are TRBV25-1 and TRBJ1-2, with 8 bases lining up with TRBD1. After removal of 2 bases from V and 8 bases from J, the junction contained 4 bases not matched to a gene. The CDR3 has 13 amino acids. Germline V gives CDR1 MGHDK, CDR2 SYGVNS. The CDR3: CASSEKQGVGYTF. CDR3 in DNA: TGTGCCAGCAGTGAAAAACAGGGGGTCGGCTACACCTTC.

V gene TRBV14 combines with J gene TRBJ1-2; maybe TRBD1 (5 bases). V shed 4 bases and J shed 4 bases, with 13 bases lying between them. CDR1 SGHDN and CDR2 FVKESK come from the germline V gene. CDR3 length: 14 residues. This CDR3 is CASSRGGGVYGYTF. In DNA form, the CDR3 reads TGTGCCAGCAGCCGCGGGGGTGGTGTCTATGGCTACACCTTC. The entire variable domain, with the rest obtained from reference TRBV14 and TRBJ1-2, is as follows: EAGVTQFPSHSVIEKGQTVTLRCDPISGHDNLYWYRRVMGKEIKFLLHFVKESKQDESGMPNNRFLAERTGGTYSTLKVQPAELEDSGVYFCASSRGGGVYGYTFGSGTRLTVV.

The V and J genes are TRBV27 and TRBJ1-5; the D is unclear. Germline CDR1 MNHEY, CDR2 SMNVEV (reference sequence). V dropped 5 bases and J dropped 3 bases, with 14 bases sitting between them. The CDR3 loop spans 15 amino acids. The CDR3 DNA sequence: TGTGCCAGCAGTCCCAAAGGGCCCATCAATCAGCCCCAGCATTTT. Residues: CASSPKGPINQPQHF.

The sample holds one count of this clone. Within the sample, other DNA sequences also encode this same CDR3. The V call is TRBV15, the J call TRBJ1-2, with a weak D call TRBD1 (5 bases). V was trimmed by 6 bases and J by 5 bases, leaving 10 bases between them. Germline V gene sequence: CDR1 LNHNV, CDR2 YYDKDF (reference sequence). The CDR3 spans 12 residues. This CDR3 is CATSRGTYGYTF. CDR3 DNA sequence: TGTGCCACCAGTCGAGGGACGTATGGCTACACCTTC.

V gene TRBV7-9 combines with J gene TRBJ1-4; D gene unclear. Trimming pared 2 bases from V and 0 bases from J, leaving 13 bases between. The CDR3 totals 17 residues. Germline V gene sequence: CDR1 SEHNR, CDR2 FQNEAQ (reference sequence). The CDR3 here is CASSLFTPRATNEKLFF. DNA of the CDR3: TGTGCCAGCAGCTTATTTACCCCCCGGGCAACTAATGAAAAACTGTTTTTT.

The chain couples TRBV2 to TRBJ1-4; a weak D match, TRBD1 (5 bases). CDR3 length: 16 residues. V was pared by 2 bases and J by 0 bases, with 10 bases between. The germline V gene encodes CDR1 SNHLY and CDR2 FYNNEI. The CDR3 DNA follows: TGTGCCAGCAGTGAACAGGGTGAAGCAACTAATGAAAAACTGTTTTTT. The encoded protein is CASSEQGEATNEKLFF.